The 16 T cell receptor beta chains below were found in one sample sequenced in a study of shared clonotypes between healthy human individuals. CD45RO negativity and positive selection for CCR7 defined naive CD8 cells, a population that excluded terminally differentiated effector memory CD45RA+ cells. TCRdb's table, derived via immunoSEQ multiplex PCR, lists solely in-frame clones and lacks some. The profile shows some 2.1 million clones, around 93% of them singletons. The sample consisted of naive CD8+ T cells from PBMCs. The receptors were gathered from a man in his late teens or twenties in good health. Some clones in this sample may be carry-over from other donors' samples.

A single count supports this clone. The CDR3 here is CASREGLAGIDTQYF. The CDR3, as DNA: TGTGCCAGCAGAGAGGGTCTAGCGGGAATAGATACGCAGTATTTT. The chain uses TRBV2 and TRBJ2-3; TRBD2 matches 9 bases. Trimming took 6 bases from V and 5 from J; bases not matched to a gene: 9. The CDR3 runs 15 residues. CDR1 is SNHLY and CDR2 is FYNNEI in the germline V gene.

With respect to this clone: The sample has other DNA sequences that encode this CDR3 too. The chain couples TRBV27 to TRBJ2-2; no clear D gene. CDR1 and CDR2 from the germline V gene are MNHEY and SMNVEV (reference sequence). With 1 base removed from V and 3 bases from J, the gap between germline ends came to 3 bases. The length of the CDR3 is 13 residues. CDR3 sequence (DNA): TGTGCCAGCAGTTTATGGGACACCGGGGAGCTGTTTTTT. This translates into CASSLWDTGELFF.

CDR3 sequence reads: CASRPLAGGGEQYF. CDR3 bases: TGTGCCAGCAGACCCCTAGCGGGAGGGGGCGAGCAGTACTTC. V and J are TRBV28 and TRBJ2-7; 12 nucleotides match TRBD2. CDR1 and CDR2 (germline): MDHEN, SYDVKM. V gave up 6 bases and J gave up 6 bases; unmatched junction bases: 6. The CDR3 is made up of 14 amino acids.

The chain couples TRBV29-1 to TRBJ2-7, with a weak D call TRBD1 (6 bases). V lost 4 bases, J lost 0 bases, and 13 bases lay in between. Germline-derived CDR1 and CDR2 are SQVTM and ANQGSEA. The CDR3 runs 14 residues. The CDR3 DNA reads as TGCAGCGTTGTCGTGGACAGTTTCTCCTACGAGCAGTACTTC. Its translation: CSVVVDSFSYEQYF.

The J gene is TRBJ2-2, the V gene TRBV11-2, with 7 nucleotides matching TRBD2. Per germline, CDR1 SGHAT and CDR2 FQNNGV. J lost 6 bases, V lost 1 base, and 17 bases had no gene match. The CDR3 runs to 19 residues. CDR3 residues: CASSLGHRGGSGWAGELFF. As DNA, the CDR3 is TGTGCCAGCAGCTTAGGTCACCGTGGCGGGAGCGGGTGGGCCGGGGAGCTGTTTTTT.

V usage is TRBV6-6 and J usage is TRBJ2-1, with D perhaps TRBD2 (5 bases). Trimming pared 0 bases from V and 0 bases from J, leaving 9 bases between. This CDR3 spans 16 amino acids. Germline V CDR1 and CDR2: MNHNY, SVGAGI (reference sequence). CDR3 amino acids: CASSYSWAGSYNEQFF. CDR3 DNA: TGTGCCAGCAGTTACTCGTGGGCGGGCTCCTACAATGAGCAGTTCTTC.

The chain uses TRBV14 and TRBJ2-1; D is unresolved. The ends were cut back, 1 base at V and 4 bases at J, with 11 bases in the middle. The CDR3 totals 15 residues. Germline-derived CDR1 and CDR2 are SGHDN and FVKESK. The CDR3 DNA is TGTGCCAGCAGCCAAGGTCGGGCCCGATACAATGAGCAGTTCTTC. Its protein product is CASSQGRARYNEQFF.

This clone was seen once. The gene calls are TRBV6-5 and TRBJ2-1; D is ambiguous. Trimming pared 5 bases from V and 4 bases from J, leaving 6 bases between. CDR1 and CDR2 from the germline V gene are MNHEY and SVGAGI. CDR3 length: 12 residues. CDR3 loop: CASSGRYNEQFF. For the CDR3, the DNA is TGTGCCAGCAGTGGACGGTACAATGAGCAGTTCTTC.

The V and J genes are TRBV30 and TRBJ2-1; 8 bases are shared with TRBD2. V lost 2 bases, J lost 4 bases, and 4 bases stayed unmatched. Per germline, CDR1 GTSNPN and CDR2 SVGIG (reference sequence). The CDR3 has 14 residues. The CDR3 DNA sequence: TGTGCCTGGAGTTCGGCTAGCGGGTACAATGAGCAGTTCTTC. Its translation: CAWSSASGYNEQFF.

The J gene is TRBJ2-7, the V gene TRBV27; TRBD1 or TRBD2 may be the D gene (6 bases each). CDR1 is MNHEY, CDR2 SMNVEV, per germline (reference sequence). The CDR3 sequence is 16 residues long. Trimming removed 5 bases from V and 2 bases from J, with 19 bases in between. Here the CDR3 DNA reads TGTGCCAGCAGTCCGGGGGCAGGGGAACAGGCCTACGAGCAGTACTTC. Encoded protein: CASSPGAGEQAYEQYF.

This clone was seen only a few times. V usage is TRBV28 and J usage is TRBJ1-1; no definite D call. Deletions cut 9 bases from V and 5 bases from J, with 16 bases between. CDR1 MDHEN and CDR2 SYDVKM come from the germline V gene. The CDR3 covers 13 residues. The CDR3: CASAGGRRTEAFF. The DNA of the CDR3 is TGTGCCAGTGCTGGCGGTCGGAGGACTGAAGCTTTCTTT.

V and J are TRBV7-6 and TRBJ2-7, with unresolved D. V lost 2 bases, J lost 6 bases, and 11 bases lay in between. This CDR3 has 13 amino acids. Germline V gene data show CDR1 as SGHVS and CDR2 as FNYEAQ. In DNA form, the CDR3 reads TGTGCCAGCAGCTTACCGGAGTCGGGCGAGCAGTACTTC. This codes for CASSLPESGEQYF.

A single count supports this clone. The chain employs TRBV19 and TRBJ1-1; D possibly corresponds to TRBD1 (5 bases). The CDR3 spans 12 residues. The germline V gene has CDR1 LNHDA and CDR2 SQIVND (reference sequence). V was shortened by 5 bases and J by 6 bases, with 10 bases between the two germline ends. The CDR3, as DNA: TGTGCCAGTAGTGGATCAGGGTCTGAAGCTTTCTTT. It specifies CASSGSGSEAFF.

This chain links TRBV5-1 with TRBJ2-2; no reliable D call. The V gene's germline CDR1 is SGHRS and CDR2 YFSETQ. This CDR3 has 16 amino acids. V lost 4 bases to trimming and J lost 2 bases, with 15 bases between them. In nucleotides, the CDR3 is TGCGCCAGCAGCGGCGGTGGGCAGATAAACACCGGGGAGCTGTTTTTT. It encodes CASSGGGQINTGELFF.

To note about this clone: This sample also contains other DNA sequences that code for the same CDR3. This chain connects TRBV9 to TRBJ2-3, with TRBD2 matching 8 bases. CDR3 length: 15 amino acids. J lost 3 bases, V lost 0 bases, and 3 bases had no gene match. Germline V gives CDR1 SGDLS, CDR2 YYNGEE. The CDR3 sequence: CASSVGTSGTDTQYF. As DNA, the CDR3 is TGTGCCAGCAGCGTAGGAACTAGCGGTACAGATACGCAGTATTTT.

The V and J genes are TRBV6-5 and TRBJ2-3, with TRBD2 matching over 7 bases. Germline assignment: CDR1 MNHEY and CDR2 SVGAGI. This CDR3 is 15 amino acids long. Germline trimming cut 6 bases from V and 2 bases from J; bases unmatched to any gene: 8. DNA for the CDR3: TGTGCCAGCAGGTATACTCTAGCGGCCACAGATACGCAGTATTTT. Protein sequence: CASRYTLAATDTQYF.